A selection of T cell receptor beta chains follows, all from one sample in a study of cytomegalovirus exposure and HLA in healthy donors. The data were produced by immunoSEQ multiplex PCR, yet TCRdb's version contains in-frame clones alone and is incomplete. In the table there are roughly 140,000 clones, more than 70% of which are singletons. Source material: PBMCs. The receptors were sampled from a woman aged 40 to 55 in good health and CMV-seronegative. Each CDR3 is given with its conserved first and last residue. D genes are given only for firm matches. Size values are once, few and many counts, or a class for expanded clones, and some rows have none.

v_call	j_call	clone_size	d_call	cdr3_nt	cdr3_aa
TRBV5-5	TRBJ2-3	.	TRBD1	TGTGCCAGCAGTTCGTGGACAGGGAGAGGCACAGATACGCAGTATTTT	CASSSWTGRGTDTQYF
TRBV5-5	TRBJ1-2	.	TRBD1	TGTGCCAGCAGCTCGCTACAGGGGACGTATGGCTACACCTTC	CASSSLQGTYGYTF
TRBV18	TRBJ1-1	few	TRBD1	TGTGCCAGCTCCCCTCGGACAGGTGAGAACACTGAAGCTTTCTTT	CASSPRTGENTEAFF
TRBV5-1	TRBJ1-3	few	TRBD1	TGCGCCAGCAGCTTTTCGACAGGGAAAAACACCATATATTTT	CASSFSTGKNTIYF
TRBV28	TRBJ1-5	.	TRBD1	TGTGCCAGCAGTTTTCGGACAGGGGGCAATCAGCCCCAGCATTTT	CASSFRTGGNQPQHF
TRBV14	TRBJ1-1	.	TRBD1	TGTGCCAGCAGCCACCCGACAGGGCGAAACAGAAGATTGACTGAAGCTTTCTTT	CASSHPTGRNRRLTEAFF
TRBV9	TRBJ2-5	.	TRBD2	TGTGCCAGCAGCGTAGTAGCGGGAGTGCGGGAGACCCAGTACTTC	CASSVVAGVRETQYF
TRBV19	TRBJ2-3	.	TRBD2	TGTGCCAGTAGTACCCATCGGACTAGCGGGGGGGCGTGGACAGATACGCAGTATTTT	CASSTHRTSGGAWTDTQYF
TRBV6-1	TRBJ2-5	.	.	TGTGCCAGCACGTTGCGTGCAGAGACCCAGTACTTC	CASTLRAETQYF
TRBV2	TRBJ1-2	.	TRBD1	TGTGCCAGCATCCCGGACAGGAGAGATGGCTACACCTTC	CASIPDRRDGYTF
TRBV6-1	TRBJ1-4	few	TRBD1	TGTGCCAGCAGTGATAGGGACAGAGGGCAAGAAAAACTGTTTTTT	CASSDRDRGQEKLFF
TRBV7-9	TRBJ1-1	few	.	TGTGCCAGCAGCCCCGGGAGGGGGGCTGAAGCTTTCTTT	CASSPGRGAEAFF
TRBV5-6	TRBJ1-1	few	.	TGTGCCAGCAGCTTGGGACTGCAGCTATCTTACACTGAAGCTTTCTTT	CASSLGLQLSYTEAFF
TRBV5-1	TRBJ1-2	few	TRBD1	TGCGCCAGCAGCTTGGGTGACAGGGGGGGCTATGGCTACACCTTC	CASSLGDRGGYGYTF
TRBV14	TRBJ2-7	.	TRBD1	TGTGCCAGCAGCCAGTGGACAGGGTCCAACGAGCAGTACTTC	CASSQWTGSNEQYF
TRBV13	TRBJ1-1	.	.	TGTGCCAGCAGCTTAGGCCGGGGTATCGCTGAAGCTTTCTTT	CASSLGRGIAEAFF
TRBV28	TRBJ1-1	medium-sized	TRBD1	TGTGCCAGCAGTTCCCCTCAGGGGGCAATGAACACTGAAGCTTTCTTT	CASSSPQGAMNTEAFF
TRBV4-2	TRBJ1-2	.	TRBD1	TGTGCCAGCAGCGGAGGGACAGGGGTTAACTATGGCTACACCTTC	CASSGGTGVNYGYTF
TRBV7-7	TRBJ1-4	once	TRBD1	TGTGCCAGCAGTTCCGGGACAGGGAATGAAAAACTGTTTTTT	CASSSGTGNEKLFF
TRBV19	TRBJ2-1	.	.	TGTGCCAGTGGAATCCGGGTCCCCCTCGGGAATGAGCAGTTCTTC	CASGIRVPLGNEQFF
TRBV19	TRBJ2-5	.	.	TGTGCCAGTAGTATAGACGGGGAAACGGAGACCCAGTACTTC	CASSIDGETETQYF
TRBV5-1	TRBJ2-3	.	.	TGCGCCAGCGGCTTGGGGGCAGGGGAGACAGATACGCAGTATTTT	CASGLGAGETDTQYF
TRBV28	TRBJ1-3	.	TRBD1	TGTGCCAGCAGTTCACCTTGGACAGGGAACTCTGGAAACACCATATATTTT	CASSSPWTGNSGNTIYF
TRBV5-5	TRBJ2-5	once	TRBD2	TGTGCCAGCAGCCATGGACTAGCGGGGAAGCTACAAGAGACCCAGTACTTC	CASSHGLAGKLQETQYF
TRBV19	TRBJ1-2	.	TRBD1	TGTGCCAGTAGGCGGACAGGGGATGTCTTCTATGGCTATACCTTC	CASRRTGDVFYGYTF
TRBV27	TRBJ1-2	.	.	TGTGCCAGCAGCCCCGGAGGGCTTCTCTATGGCTACACCTTC	CASSPGGLLYGYTF
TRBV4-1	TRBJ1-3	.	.	TGCGCCAGCAGCCAAGTTGGCCCGGGAGGCTCTGGAAACACCATATATTTT	CASSQVGPGGSGNTIYF
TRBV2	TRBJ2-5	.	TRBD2	TGTGCCAGCAGTGAATTGGGACTAAGATATGAGACCCAGTACTTC	CASSELGLRYETQYF
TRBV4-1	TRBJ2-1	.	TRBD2	TGCGCCAGCAGCCACCGACTATATGGGACTAGCGGGGGGCCCGGATCCTACAATGAGCAGTTCTTC	CASSHRLYGTSGGPGSYNEQFF
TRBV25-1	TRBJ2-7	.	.	TGTGCCAGCTCCTCAGGGGTCTACGAGCAGTACTTC	CASSSGVYEQYF
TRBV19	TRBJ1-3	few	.	TGTGCCAGTAGTATATCTTGGGCCCTGGGTGGAAACACCATATATTTT	CASSISWALGGNTIYF
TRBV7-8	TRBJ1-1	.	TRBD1	TGTGCCAGCAGCTCACAGGGGACGAACACTGAAGCTTTCTTT	CASSSQGTNTEAFF
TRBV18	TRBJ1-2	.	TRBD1	TGTGCCAGCTCCGGACAGGAAAGTAACTATGGCTACACCTTC	CASSGQESNYGYTF
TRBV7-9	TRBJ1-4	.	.	TGTTCCAGCAGCCTGGGCACACCGGGACTTCATGAAAAACTGTTTTTT	CSSSLGTPGLHEKLFF
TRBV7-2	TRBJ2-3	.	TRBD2	TGTGCCAGCAGCTTAGCCAGCGGGAGGGGTGATACGCAGTATTTT	CASSLASGRGDTQYF
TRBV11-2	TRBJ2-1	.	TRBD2	TGTGCCAGCAGCTTGAGCGGGGGGAACAATGAGCAGTTCTTC	CASSLSGGNNEQFF
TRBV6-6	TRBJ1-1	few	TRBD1	TGTGCCAGCAGTTACGGGACAGCGAACACTGAAGCTTTCTTT	CASSYGTANTEAFF
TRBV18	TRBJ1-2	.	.	TGTGCCAGCTCACCACCGATTTTCTGGACAGAAGATCGCCCCCGTTACCTTGACTATGGCTACACCTTC	CASSPPIFWTEDRPRYLDYGYTF
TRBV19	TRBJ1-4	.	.	TGTGCCAGTAGTATGCCGGGAGAGGGAAATGAAAAACTGTTTTTT	CASSMPGEGNEKLFF
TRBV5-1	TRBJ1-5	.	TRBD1	TGCGCCAGCAGCCCGGGACAGGGGAATCAGCCCCAGCATTTT	CASSPGQGNQPQHF
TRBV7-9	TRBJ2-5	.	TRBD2	TGTGCCAGCAGCTCGGGACTAGCGGGGCGCTTTGTTACCCAGTACTTC	CASSSGLAGRFVTQYF
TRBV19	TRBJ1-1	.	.	TGTGCCAGTAGTAATCAGGGGAACACTGAAGCTTTCTTT	CASSNQGNTEAFF
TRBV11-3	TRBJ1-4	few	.	TGTGCCAGCAGCCCGGGGGGGGGCGATGAAAAACTGTTTTTT	CASSPGGGDEKLFF
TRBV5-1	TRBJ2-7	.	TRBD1	TGCGCCAGCAGCGAGACAGGGCTTAAATCCTACGAGCAGTACTTC	CASSETGLKSYEQYF
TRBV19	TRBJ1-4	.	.	TGTGCCAGTAGTATATCCGATGACACCACTAGAGAAAAACTGTTTTTT	CASSISDDTTREKLFF
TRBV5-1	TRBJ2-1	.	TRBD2	TGCGCCAGCAGTACGGGACTAGTTTTTGAGCAGTTCTTC	CASSTGLVFEQFF
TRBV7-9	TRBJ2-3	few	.	TGTGCCAGCAGCTTACCCTCAGGGGATACGCAGTATTTT	CASSLPSGDTQYF
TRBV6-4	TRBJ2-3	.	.	TGTGCCAGCAGTGACGGTAGCGGATACACAGATACGCAGTATTTT	CASSDGSGYTDTQYF
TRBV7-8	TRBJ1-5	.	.	TGTGCCAGCAGCTCCGCAACTTATAGCAATCAGCCCCAGCATTTT	CASSSATYSNQPQHF
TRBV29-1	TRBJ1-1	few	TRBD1	TGCAGCGTTAGACAGGGGGGTGAAGCTTTCTTT	CSVRQGGEAFF
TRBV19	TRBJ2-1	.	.	TGTGCCAGTGTGGGGCCTACCTTGAACAATGAGCAGTTCTTC	CASVGPTLNNEQFF
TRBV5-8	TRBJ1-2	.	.	TGTGCCAGCAGTACTGAGGTGATTAACTATGGCTACACCTTC	CASSTEVINYGYTF
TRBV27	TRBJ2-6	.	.	TGTGCCAGCAGCAACGCCCAGGGGCGGGCTGGGGCCAACGTCCTGACTTTC	CASSNAQGRAGANVLTF